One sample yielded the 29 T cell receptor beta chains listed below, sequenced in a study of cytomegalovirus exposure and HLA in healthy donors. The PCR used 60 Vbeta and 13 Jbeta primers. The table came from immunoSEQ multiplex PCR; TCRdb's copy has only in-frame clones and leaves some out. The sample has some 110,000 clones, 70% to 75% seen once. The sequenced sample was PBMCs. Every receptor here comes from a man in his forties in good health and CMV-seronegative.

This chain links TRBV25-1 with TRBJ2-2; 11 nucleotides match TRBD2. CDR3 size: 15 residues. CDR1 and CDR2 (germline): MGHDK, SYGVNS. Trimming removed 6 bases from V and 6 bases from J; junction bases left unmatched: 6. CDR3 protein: CASSLAGGRAGELFF. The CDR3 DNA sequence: TGTGCCAGCAGCTTAGCGGGAGGGCGAGCCGGGGAGCTGTTTTTT. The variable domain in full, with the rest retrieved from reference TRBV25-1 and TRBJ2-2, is EADIYQTPRYLVIGTGKKITLECSQTMGHDKMYWYQQDPGMELHLIHYSYGVNSTEKGDLSSESTVSRIRTEHFPLTLESARPSHTSQYLCASSLAGGRAGELFFGEGSRLTVL.

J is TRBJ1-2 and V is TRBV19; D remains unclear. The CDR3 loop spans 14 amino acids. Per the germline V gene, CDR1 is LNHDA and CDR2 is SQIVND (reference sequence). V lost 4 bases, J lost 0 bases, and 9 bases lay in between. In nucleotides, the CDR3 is TGTGCCAGTAGTACAGGTTCCGCTAACTATGGCTACACCTTC. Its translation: CASSTGSANYGYTF.

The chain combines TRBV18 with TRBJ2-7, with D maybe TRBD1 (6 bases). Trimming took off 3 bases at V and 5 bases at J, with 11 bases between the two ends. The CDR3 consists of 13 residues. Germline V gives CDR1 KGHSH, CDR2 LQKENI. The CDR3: CASSPRQDNEQYF. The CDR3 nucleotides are TGTGCCAGCTCACCCCGACAGGATAACGAGCAGTACTTC.

CDR3: CAVARGLTDTQYF. Here the CDR3 DNA reads TGTGCCGTGGCTCGCGGGCTCACAGATACGCAGTATTTT. The chain uses TRBV6-5 and TRBJ2-3, with D tentatively TRBD2 (5 bases). The CDR3 has 13 residues. CDR1 and CDR2 from the germline V gene are MNHEY and SVGAGI. V lost 11 bases and J lost 2, with 14 bases in between.

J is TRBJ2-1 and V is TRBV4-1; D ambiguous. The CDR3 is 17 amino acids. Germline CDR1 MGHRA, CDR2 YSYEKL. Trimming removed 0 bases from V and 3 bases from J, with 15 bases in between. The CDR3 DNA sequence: TGCGCCAGCAGCCAAGATTTCGAGCAGACATTCTACAATGAGCAGTTCTTC. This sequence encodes CASSQDFEQTFYNEQFF.

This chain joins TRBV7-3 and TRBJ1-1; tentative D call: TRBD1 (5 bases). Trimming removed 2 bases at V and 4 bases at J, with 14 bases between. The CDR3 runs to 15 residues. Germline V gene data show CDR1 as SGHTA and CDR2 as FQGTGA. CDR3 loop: CASSLVAGGTTEAFF. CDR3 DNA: TGTGCCAGCAGCTTAGTGGCCGGGGGGACCACTGAAGCTTTCTTT.

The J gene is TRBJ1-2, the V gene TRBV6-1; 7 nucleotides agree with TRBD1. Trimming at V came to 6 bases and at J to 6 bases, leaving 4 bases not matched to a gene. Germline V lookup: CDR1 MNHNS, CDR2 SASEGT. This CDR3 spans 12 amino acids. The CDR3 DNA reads TGTGCCAGCAGAACCAGGGGGAATGGCTACACCTTC. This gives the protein CASRTRGNGYTF.

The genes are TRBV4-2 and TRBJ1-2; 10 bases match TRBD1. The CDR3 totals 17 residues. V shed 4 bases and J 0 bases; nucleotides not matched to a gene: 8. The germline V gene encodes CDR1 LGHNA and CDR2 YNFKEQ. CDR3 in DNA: TGTGCCAGCAGCCCCGCGGGACAGGGGACAGCTAACTATGGCTACACCTTC. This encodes CASSPAGQGTANYGYTF.

CDR3 sequence: CASSEAVPRNTEAFF. As DNA, the CDR3 is TGTGCCAGCAGTGAAGCGGTCCCCAGGAACACTGAAGCTTTCTTT. The rearrangement uses TRBV6-1 and TRBJ1-1; D remains ambiguous. The CDR3 loop spans 15 amino acids. Trimming took off 0 bases at V and 1 base at J, with 9 bases between the two ends. From germline, CDR1 is MNHNS and CDR2 SASEGT.

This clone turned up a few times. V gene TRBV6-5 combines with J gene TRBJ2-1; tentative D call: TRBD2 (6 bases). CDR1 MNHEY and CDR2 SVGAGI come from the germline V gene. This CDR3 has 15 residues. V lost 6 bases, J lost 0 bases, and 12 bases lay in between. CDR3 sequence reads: CASSGGASSYNEQFF. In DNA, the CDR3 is TGTGCCAGCAGCGGCGGGGCGAGCTCCTACAATGAGCAGTTCTTC.

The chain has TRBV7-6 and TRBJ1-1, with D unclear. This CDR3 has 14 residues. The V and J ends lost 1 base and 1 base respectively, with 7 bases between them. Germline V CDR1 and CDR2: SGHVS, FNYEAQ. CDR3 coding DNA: TGTGCCAGCAGCTTAGACCCGGGGAACACTGAAGCTTTCTTT. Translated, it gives CASSLDPGNTEAFF.

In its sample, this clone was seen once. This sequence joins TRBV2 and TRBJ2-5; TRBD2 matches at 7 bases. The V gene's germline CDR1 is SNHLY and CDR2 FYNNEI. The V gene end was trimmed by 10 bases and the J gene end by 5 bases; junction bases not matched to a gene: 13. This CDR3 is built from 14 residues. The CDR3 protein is CATVPGPGGETQYF. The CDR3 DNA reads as TGTGCCACCGTACCGGGTCCCGGGGGGGAGACCCAGTACTTC.

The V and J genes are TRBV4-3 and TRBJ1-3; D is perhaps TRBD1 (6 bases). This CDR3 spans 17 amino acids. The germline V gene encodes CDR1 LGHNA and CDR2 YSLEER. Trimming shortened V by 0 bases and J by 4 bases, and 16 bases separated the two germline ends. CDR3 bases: TGCGCCAGCAGCCAAGATCGAGGGGGATTGGGAGGAAACACCATATATTTT. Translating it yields CASSQDRGGLGGNTIYF.

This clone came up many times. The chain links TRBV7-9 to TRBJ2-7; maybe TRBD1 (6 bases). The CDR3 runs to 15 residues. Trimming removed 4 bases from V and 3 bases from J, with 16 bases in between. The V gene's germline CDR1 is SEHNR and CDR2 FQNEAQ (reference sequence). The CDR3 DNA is TGTGCCAGCAGCTCGAGGACAGCACCCAACTACGAGCAGTACTTC. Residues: CASSSRTAPNYEQYF.

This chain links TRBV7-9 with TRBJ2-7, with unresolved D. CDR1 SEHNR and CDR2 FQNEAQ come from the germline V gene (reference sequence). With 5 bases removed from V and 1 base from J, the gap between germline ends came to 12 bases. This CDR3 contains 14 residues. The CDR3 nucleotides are TGTGCCAGCAGCCCTCTCCCAGCGTCCTACGAGCAGTACTTC. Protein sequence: CASSPLPASYEQYF. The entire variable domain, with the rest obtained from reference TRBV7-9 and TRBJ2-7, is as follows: DTGVSQNPRHKITKRGQNVTFRCDPISEHNRLYWYRQTLGQGPEFLTYFQNEAQLEKSRLLSDRFSAERPKGSFSTLEIQRTEQGDSAMYLCASSPLPASYEQYFGPGTRLTVT.

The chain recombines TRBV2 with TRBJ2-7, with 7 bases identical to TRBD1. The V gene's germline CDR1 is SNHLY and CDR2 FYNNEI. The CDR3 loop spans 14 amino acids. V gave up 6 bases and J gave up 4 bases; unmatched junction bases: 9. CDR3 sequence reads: CASRGQSSSYEQYF. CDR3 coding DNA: TGTGCCAGCAGGGGACAGTCGTCCAGTTACGAGCAGTACTTC.

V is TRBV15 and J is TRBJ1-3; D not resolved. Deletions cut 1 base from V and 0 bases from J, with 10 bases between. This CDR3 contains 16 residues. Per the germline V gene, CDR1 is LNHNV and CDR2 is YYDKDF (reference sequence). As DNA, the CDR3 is TGTGCCACCAGCAGAGCGACGAGGAGCTCTGGAAACACCATATATTTT. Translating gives CATSRATRSSGNTIYF.

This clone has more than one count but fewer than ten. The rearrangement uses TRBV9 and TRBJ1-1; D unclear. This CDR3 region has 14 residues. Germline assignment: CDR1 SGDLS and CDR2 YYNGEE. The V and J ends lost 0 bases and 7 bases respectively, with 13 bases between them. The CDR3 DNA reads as TGTGCCAGCAGCGTAGTGTATCTTGGAGGTGAAGCTTTCTTT. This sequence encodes CASSVVYLGGEAFF. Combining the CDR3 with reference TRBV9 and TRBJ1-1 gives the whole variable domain DSGVTQTPKHLITATGQRVTLRCSPRSGDLSVYWYQQSLDQGLQFLIQYYNGEERAKGNILERFSAQQFPDLHSELNLSSLELGDSALYFCASSVVYLGGEAFFGQGTRLTVV.

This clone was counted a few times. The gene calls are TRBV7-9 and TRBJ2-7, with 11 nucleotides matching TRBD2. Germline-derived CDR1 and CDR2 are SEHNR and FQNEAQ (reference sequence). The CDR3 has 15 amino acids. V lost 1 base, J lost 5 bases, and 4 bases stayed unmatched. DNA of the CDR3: TGTGCCAGCAGCTTAGTGACTAGCGGGGTCGACGAGCAGTACTTC. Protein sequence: CASSLVTSGVDEQYF.

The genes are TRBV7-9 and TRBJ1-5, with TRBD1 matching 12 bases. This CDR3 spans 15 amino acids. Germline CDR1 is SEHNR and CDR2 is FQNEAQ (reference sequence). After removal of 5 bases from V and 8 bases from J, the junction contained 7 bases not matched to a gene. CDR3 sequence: CASSKTGTGGEPQHF. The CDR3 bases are TGTGCCAGCAGCAAAACCGGGACAGGGGGCGAGCCCCAGCATTTT.

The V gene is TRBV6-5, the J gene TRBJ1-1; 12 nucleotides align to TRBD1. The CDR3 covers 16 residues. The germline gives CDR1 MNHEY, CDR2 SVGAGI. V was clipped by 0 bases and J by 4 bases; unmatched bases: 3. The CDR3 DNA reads TGTGCCAGCAGTTACTCGGGGACAGGGGGCATCACTGAAGCTTTCTTT. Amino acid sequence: CASSYSGTGGITEAFF.

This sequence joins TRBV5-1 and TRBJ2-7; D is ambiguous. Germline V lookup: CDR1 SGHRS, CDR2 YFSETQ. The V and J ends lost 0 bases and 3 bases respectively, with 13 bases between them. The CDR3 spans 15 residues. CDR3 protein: CASSLGYTEYYEQYF. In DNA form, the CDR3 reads TGCGCCAGCAGCTTGGGATACACAGAGTACTACGAGCAGTACTTC. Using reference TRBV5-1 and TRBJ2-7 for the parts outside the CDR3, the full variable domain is KAGVTQTPRYLIKTRGQQVTLSCSPISGHRSVSWYQQTPGQGLQFLFEYFSETQRNKGNFPGRFSGRQFSNSRSEMNVSTLELGDSALYLCASSLGYTEYYEQYFGPGTRLTVT.

CDR3 loop: CASSTKYRFEQYF. The CDR3 region has the DNA TGTGCCAGCAGCACAAAATACAGATTCGAGCAGTACTTC. The V call is TRBV28, the J call TRBJ2-7, with D unresolved. The length of the CDR3 is 13 residues. The V and J ends lost 6 bases and 6 bases respectively, with 15 bases between them. Germline CDR1 MDHEN, CDR2 SYDVKM. Drawing the rest from reference TRBV28 and TRBJ2-7, the complete variable domain is DVKVTQSSRYLVKRTGEKVFLECVQDMDHENMFWYRQDPGLGLRLIYFSYDVKMKEKGDIPEGYSVSREKKERFSLILESASTNQTSMYLCASSTKYRFEQYFGPGTRLTVT.

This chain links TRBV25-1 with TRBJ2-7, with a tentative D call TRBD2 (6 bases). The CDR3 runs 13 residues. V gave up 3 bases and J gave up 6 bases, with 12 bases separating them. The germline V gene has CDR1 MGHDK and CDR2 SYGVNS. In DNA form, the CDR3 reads TGTGCCAGCAGTGACCGGGAGAGGCTCGAGCAGTACTTC. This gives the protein CASSDRERLEQYF.

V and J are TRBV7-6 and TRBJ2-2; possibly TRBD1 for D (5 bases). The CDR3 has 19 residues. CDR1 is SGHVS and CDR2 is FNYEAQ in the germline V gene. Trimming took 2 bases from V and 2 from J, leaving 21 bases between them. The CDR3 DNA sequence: TGTGCCAGCAGCTTACCTTTTCGAAGGGGCGCTCGAAACACCGGGGAGCTGTTTTTT. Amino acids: CASSLPFRRGARNTGELFF. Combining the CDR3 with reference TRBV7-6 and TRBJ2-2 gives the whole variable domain GAGVSQSPRYKVTKRGQDVALRCDPISGHVSLYWYRQALGQGPEFLTYFNYEAQQDKSGLPNDRFSAERPEGSISTLTIQRTEQRDSAMYRCASSLPFRRGARNTGELFFGEGSRLTVL.

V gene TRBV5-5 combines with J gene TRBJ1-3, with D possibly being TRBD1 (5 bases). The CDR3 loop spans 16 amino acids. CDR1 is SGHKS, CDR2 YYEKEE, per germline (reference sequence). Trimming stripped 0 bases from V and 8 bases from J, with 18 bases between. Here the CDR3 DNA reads TGTGCCAGCAGCTTGGGGGGCCCGCGCAGGGCGGACACCATATATTTT. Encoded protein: CASSLGGPRRADTIYF.

CDR3 nucleotide sequence: TGTGCCAGCAGCTTAGGCTATCGGGAGGGGAACACTGAAGCTTTCTTT. Translated, it gives CASSLGYREGNTEAFF. The genes are TRBV7-9 and TRBJ1-1; D gene unclear. The CDR3 has 16 residues. CDR1 is SEHNR and CDR2 is FQNEAQ in the germline V gene (reference sequence). The germline V and J ends were trimmed by 1 base and 1 base, with 13 bases remaining between them. Full variable domain (outside the CDR3, taken from reference TRBV7-9 and TRBJ1-1): DTGVSQNPRHKITKRGQNVTFRCDPISEHNRLYWYRQTLGQGPEFLTYFQNEAQLEKSRLLSDRFSAERPKGSFSTLEIQRTEQGDSAMYLCASSLGYREGNTEAFFGQGTRLTVV.

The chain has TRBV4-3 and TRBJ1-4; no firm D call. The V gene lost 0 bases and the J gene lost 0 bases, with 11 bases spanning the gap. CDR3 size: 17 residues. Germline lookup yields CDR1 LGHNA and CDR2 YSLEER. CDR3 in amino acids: CASSQDEVDATNEKLFF. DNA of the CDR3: TGCGCCAGCAGCCAAGATGAGGTTGACGCAACTAATGAAAAACTGTTTTTT.

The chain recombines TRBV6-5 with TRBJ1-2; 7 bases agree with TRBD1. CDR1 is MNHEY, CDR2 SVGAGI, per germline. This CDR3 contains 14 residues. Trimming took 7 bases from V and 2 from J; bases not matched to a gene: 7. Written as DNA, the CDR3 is TGTGCCAGCACCCCCGGGGGACAGAACTATGGCTACACCTTC. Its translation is CASTPGGQNYGYTF.